The present TCR beta chain was sequenced within a study of monozygotic twins with inflammatory bowel disease. Of note for this clonotype: Its antigen is not identified.

The CDR3 spans 17 residues. CDR1 and CDR2 (germline): KGHSH, LQKENI. Collection of an approximately 2.3 ml blood sample took place per donor. Blood samples, whole and unsorted for T cells, yielded the isolated total RNA. Reanalyzing the 5' RACE reads, TCRdb keeps one entry per CDR3 protein, without DNA. The sample has 310,000 or so distinct CDR3 sequences, and its top ten clones hold around 2%. Whole-study findings and limits: The inverse Simpson measure of TCRbeta diversity was lower in IBD patients than in healthy co-twins. Among the T cells, different subtypes could not be distinguished.

The chain couples TRBV18 to TRBJ2-2; TCRdb's assignment of TRBD1 cannot be checked, as there is no DNA. The TCR was taken from a human donor with ulcerative colitis or Crohn's disease, or a healthy co-twin of an affected twin (not recorded which). Sample: blood. CDR3 residues: CASSPLAVPVGAGELFF.